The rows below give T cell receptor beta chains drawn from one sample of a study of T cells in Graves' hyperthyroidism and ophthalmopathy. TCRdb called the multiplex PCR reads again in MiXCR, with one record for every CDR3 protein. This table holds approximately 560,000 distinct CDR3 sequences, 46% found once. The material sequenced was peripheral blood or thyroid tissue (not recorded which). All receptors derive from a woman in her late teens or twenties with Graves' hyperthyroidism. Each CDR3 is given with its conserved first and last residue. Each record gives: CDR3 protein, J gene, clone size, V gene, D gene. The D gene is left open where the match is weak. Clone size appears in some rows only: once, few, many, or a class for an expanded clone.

CDR3: CASSYNRDTQYF
J: TRBJ2-3
size: .
V: TRBV7-3
D: .

CDR3: CASSYSNGNGEQYF
J: TRBJ2-7
size: .
V: TRBV7-6
D: .

CDR3: CATSDLSPWGGDGYTF
J: TRBJ1-2
size: .
V: TRBV24-1
D: .

CDR3: CSVDFDGTNGYTF
J: TRBJ1-2
size: .
V: TRBV29-1
D: .

CDR3: CATSGQDGYTF
J: TRBJ1-2
size: .
V: TRBV10-3
D: TRBD1

CDR3: CASRESKDNEAFF
J: TRBJ1-1
size: .
V: TRBV2
D: .

CDR3: CASSLAQTVNTEAFF
J: TRBJ1-1
size: .
V: TRBV7-8
D: .

CDR3: CASSGGRGTDTQYF
J: TRBJ2-3
size: many
V: TRBV25-1
D: .

CDR3: CASSEDTGYGYTF
J: TRBJ1-2
size: many
V: TRBV2
D: .

CDR3: CATGTGGNEKLFF
J: TRBJ1-4
size: many
V: TRBV7-9
D: TRBD1

CDR3: CASSLGYVQGAMYGYGYTF
J: TRBJ1-2
size: .
V: TRBV5-1
D: TRBD1

CDR3: CASSPAVSYEQYF
J: TRBJ2-7
size: many
V: TRBV7-6
D: .

CDR3: CASSGVGYYGYTF
J: TRBJ1-2
size: few
V: TRBV7-9
D: .

CDR3: CASGGGTDSYEQYF
J: TRBJ2-7
size: few
V: TRBV19
D: .

CDR3: CSAYDPGLAGGPGETQYF
J: TRBJ2-5
size: .
V: TRBV20-1
D: TRBD2

CDR3: CASSFQNQPQHF
J: TRBJ1-5
size: .
V: TRBV12-3/TRBV12-4
D: .

CDR3: CASSMGLTNTEAFF
J: TRBJ1-1
size: few
V: TRBV19
D: .

CDR3: CASSYIGGVQETQYF
J: TRBJ2-5
size: few
V: TRBV10-3
D: .

CDR3: CASSRDRGTTEAFF
J: TRBJ1-1
size: few
V: TRBV9
D: TRBD1

CDR3: CASSPRGVSVEAFF
J: TRBJ1-1
size: .
V: TRBV5-1
D: .

CDR3: CASSPRTGVANSPLHF
J: TRBJ1-6
size: few
V: TRBV7-8
D: TRBD1

CDR3: CASSDDRAPTQYF
J: TRBJ2-7
size: .
V: TRBV19
D: TRBD1

CDR3: CAIKGGTSGVLEQYF
J: TRBJ2-7
size: .
V: TRBV10-3
D: TRBD2

CDR3: CATGEGGRNQPQHF
J: TRBJ1-5
size: many
V: TRBV24-1
D: .

CDR3: CSARDIDHEQYF
J: TRBJ2-7
size: many
V: TRBV29-1
D: .

CDR3: CASSPPRGPKEQYF
J: TRBJ2-7
size: .
V: TRBV9
D: .

CDR3: CASSLVVAGGWVDTQYF
J: TRBJ2-3
size: .
V: TRBV7-3
D: TRBD2

CDR3: CASSEGGGDEQYF
J: TRBJ2-7
size: .
V: TRBV10-3
D: .

CDR3: CASSLRQAHSGNTIYF
J: TRBJ1-3
size: few
V: TRBV7-2
D: .

CDR3: CASSRDRASPGYTF
J: TRBJ1-2
size: many
V: TRBV6-5
D: TRBD1

CDR3: CASSARTGTDYGYTF
J: TRBJ1-2
size: once
V: TRBV2
D: .

CDR3: CASSLGAGNTIYF
J: TRBJ1-3
size: .
V: TRBV12-3/TRBV12-4
D: .

CDR3: CASSNTGGGTEAFF
J: TRBJ1-1
size: .
V: TRBV25-1
D: TRBD1

CDR3: CASSETDRVQGNTIYF
J: TRBJ1-3
size: many
V: TRBV25-1
D: TRBD1

CDR3: CTSSYSQGETQYF
J: TRBJ2-5
size: .
V: TRBV12-3/TRBV12-4
D: .

CDR3: CASSLGIMNTEAFF
J: TRBJ1-1
size: .
V: TRBV7-9
D: .

CDR3: CASSLSGQGAYEQYF
J: TRBJ2-7
size: many
V: TRBV7-2
D: TRBD1

CDR3: CATEITPGRKYGYTF
J: TRBJ1-2
size: .
V: TRBV24-1
D: .

CDR3: CASRRGQGTGANVLTF
J: TRBJ2-6
size: .
V: TRBV5-1
D: TRBD1

CDR3: CASSGTGWTTEAFF
J: TRBJ1-1
size: .
V: TRBV7-2
D: .

CDR3: CATSKTSTGELFF
J: TRBJ2-2
size: many
V: TRBV15
D: .

CDR3: CAISDSPGELFF
J: TRBJ2-2
size: .
V: TRBV10-3
D: .

CDR3: CASSRTGLSEAFF
J: TRBJ1-1
size: .
V: TRBV9
D: TRBD1

CDR3: CATSGTQGGGYTF
J: TRBJ1-2
size: .
V: TRBV15
D: .

CDR3: CSASDSSNTEAFF
J: TRBJ1-1
size: few
V: TRBV20-1
D: .

CDR3: CASSERRDNEQYF
J: TRBJ2-7
size: few
V: TRBV6-6
D: .

CDR3: CASSPGTGDHTEAFF
J: TRBJ1-1
size: few
V: TRBV5-5
D: TRBD1

CDR3: CSAGIGENYEQYF
J: TRBJ2-7
size: .
V: TRBV29-1
D: .

CDR3: CSATGTVGYTF
J: TRBJ1-2
size: .
V: TRBV29-1
D: TRBD1

CDR3: CASSPEGFETQYF
J: TRBJ2-5
size: many
V: TRBV7-9
D: .

CDR3: CSAKRQPLNYEQYF
J: TRBJ2-7
size: .
V: TRBV20-1
D: .

CDR3: CASRLAFYNSPLHF
J: TRBJ1-6
size: few
V: TRBV2
D: .

CDR3: CASSLGFYGYTF
J: TRBJ1-2
size: .
V: TRBV12-3/TRBV12-4
D: .